The entry that follows covers one TCR beta chain sequence. Its antigen remains unknown. The data were obtained in a study of graft-versus-host responses after intestinal transplantation. Study overall: Isolated intestinal, liver-intestinal, or multivisceral transplants had been given to the recipients.

Study-level results: Peak levels of circulating GvH clones tracked with early post-transplant HvG declines. GvH clones detected in recipient marrow included some appearing first in ileum or blood.

Sequencing was performed with immunoSEQ multiplex PCR; in TCRdb, only in-frame clones are kept and a portion is missing. The data show about 39,000 clones, about nine tenths seen once. The sequence was obtained from a human patient who received an intestinal transplant, so some T cells may come from the graft donor. Sequences were derived from PBMCs, sampled 267 days after transplant.

CDR3 region: CASSEPPGMGNYQPQHF. The CDR3 coding sequence is TGTGCCAGCAGTGAACCGCCGGGTATGGGAAACTATCAGCCCCAGCATTTT. The V call is TRBV2, the J call TRBJ1-5; D gene uncertain. Trimming shortened V by 2 bases and J by 5 bases, and 19 bases separated the two germline ends. The germline V gene encodes CDR1 SNHLY and CDR2 FYNNEI. CDR3 length: 17 residues.